This entry concerns a single T cell receptor beta chain. What it recognizes is unknown. These data come from a study of T cell responses to AZD1222 COVID-19 vaccine. Overall study findings and caveats: Clonal diversity was possibly underestimated, and white British individuals and females predominated among donors. Repertoire sampling happened only post peak T cell response.

CDR1 is LNHDA, CDR2 SQIVND, per germline (reference sequence). The CDR3 is 13 amino acids. Losses at the gene ends were 11 bases for V and 6 bases for J; bases not matched to a gene: 9. Repertoires were generated with immunoSEQ multiplex PCR, while TCRdb's copy carries only in-frame clones and drops some. Found here are some 60,000 clones, about three quarters of them singletons; the top ten hold about 3.7%. This chain connects TRBV19 to TRBJ1-2; 10 nucleotides match TRBD1. The input for sequencing was peripheral blood, taken 28 days after the second AZD1222 dose. The sequence was obtained from an adult who received the AZD1222 COVID-19 vaccine. CDR3 nucleotides: TGTGCCGTAGGGGACAGGGGCCGGAATGGCTACACCTTC. Protein sequence: CAVGDRGRNGYTF.